This TCR beta chain was documented in a study of somatic mutations in cytotoxic T cells in rheumatoid arthritis (dated by TCRdb to 2016 to 2017). A note on the overall study: Peripheral blood (around 28 ml EDTA) was collected from patients immediately after diagnosis and before any treatment began. Sorted V beta1+ cells also underwent TCRB sequencing, and some V beta antibody-stained T-cell populations were flow-sorted at nearly 100% purity on a FACSAria II or Sony SH800. Whether expanded CD8+ T-cell clones in untreated, newly diagnosed rheumatoid arthritis carry somatic mutations was the study question, and clonality was characterized with TCRB deep sequencing. A total of 65 to 70 rheumatoid arthritis patients and over 15 healthy controls underwent TCRB deep sequencing. Median age was essentially the same in the patient group and the control group.

CD4+ and CD8+ cells were isolated by positive magnetic bead selection on an AutoMACS, and purity was checked by flow cytometry. A TCR V beta antibody panel was used in flow cytometry to screen first for clonal expansions, which were then characterized by TCRB deep sequencing of sorted CD8+ fractions. Isolation of peripheral blood mononuclear cells was done through Ficoll-Paque PLUS density gradient separation. DNA from CD4-enriched, CD8-enriched or PBMC samples was extracted using Nucleospin Tissue or Tissue XS kits and then quantified on a Qubit 2.0 fluorometer. Beyond this particular receptor, the publication reports: It was unknown which antigens the expanded CD8+ clones targeted, and their absence from virus-specific databases did not exclude viral specificity. In 8 out of 65 patients, more than 20% of CD8+ cells belonged to the largest CD8+ clone, while several identical CD8+ TCRB sequences were shared between blood and synovial fluid. The finding that TRBV07 was slightly underrepresented in patients was left unadjusted for multiple comparisons. An increase of CD8+ clonality with age was seen in patients (Spearman r ≈ 0.49) but not in healthy controls. CD8+ T-cell clonality did not differ significantly between rheumatoid arthritis patients and age-matched healthy controls.

With respect to this clone: There is no known antigen for this receptor. The sample holds no much larger clone one base away, and base qualities are not on file.

The immunoSEQ assay was applied to genomic DNA for TCRB CDR3 sequencing. In the authors' own workflow: Published virus-specific TCRB sequences were compared with patient CD8+ clones larger than 1%, and only a few matches were found. Analyses were restricted to productive TCRB rearrangements. Clonality was expressed as a Shannon entropy-based productive clonality index, with each clone defined by a unique TCRB CDR3 sequence. To calculate repertoire overlap between two samples, the template counts of each clone were considered relative to each sample's total templates. A correlation with a Spearman r of roughly 0.6 was found between V-gene usage by flow cytometry and V-gene usage by TCRB sequencing. The table comes from immuneACCESS by way of TCRdb, which keeps in-frame sequences with V and J called. Part of the clones is missing from these tables; in studies checked, under half for an unresolved V gene and the rest for unknown reasons. That table furnishes V, J and clone size, whereas the DNA furnished D and trimming. This sample is represented by roughly 13,000 clones; around 76% of them were singletons. The ten largest clones add up to 25% to 30% of the sample.

The CDR3 contains 12 residues, cysteine and phenylalanine counted. Only the CDR3 part of the read is kept: 36 bases, read in frame from the first base. Looking up the germline V gene yields CDR1 SGHTA and CDR2 FQGTGA. V is clipped by 3 bases and J by 10 bases, and the sequence between their germline boundaries is 10 bases long. The sequenced sample consisted of CD8+ T cells sorted from blood. This TCR was recovered from an adult with rheumatoid arthritis. The chain is made from TRBV7-3 and TRBJ2-1; the D gene cannot be named for sure. The sequence in DNA is TGTGCCAGCAGCTTTGATGGGAAAGAGCAGTTCTTC. This is translated as CASSFDGKEQFF. Full variable domain (CDR3 extended with the reference TRBV7-3 and TRBJ2-1 proteins): GAGVSQTPSNKVTEKGKYVELRCDPISGHTALYWYRQSLGQGPEFLIYFQGTGAADDSGLPNDRFFAVRPEGSVSTLKIQRTERGDSAVYLCASSFDGKEQFFGPGTRLTVL.